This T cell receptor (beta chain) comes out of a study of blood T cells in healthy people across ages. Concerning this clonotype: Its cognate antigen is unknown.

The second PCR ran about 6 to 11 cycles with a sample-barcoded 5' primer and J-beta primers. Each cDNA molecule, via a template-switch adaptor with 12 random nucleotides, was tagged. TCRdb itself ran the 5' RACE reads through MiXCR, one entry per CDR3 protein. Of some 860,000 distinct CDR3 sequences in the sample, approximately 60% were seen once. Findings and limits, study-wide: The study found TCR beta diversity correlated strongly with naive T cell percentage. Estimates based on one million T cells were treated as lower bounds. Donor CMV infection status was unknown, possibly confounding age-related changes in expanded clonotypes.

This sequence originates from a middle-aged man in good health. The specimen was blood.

This chain's CDR3 is CASRASGTQYF. CDR3 nucleotides: TGTGCCAGCAGGGCTAGCGGTACGCAGTATTTT. This chain joins TRBV27 and TRBJ2-3; 7 positions agree with TRBD2. This CDR3 has 11 amino acids. Trimming cost V 6 bases and J 8 bases; bases outside gene matches: 2. Germline lookup yields CDR1 MNHEY and CDR2 SMNVEV (reference sequence).